One T cell receptor beta chain is described in this entry. This CDR3 has 15 amino acids. V dropped 5 bases and J dropped 3; count of bases not matched to a gene: 5. The V gene's germline CDR1 is MNHEY and CDR2 SVGEGT. This record comes from a study of blood T cell repertoires in COVID-19. Libraries were prepared by immunoSEQ multiplex PCR; TCRdb keeps only in-frame clonotypes and omits some of them. Of over 150,000 clones in the sample, approximately 87% were seen once. The source is a woman aged 70 to 79 with COVID-19, enrolled during active disease. Sequenced: peripheral blood. The chain uses TRBV6-2 or TRBV6-3 and TRBJ2-1; 9 bases line up with TRBD1. The CDR3 here is CASSASGQGYNEQFF. The CDR3, as DNA: TGTGCCAGCAGTGCCTCGGGACAGGGCTACAATGAGCAGTTCTTC.